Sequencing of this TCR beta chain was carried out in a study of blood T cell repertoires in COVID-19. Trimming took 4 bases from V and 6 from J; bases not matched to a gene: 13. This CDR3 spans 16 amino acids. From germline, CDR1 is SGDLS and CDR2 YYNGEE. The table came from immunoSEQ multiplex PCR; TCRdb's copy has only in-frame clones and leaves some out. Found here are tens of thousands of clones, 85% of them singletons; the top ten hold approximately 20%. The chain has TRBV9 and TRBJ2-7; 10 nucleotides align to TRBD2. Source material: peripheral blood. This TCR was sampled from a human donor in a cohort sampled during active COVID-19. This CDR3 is CASSPRGLAGDGEQYF. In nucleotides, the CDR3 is TGTGCCAGCAGCCCAAGGGGGCTAGCGGGGGACGGCGAGCAGTACTTC.